The 19 T cell receptor beta chains presented below share a single source sample, sequenced in a study of blood T cell repertoires in COVID-19. Data came from immunoSEQ multiplex PCR; TCRdb stores just in-frame clones and leaves some out. The sample comprises around 200,000 clones, around 84% of which are singletons, and approximately 6.1% rests with the top ten. The sample comprised peripheral blood. These receptors were taken from a man aged 80 or over with acute or convalescent COVID-19.

This sequence joins TRBV19 and TRBJ2-5; 10 bases agree with TRBD1. This CDR3 region has 14 residues. J was trimmed by 5 bases and V by 10 bases; bases with no gene match: 10. Per germline, CDR1 LNHDA and CDR2 SQIVND (reference sequence). The CDR3 sequence: CATTDRGRTETQYF. The DNA of the CDR3 is TGTGCCACGACCGACAGGGGGCGGACGGAGACCCAGTACTTC.

V usage is TRBV9 and J usage is TRBJ2-1, with 8 bases identical to TRBD1. Germline assignment: CDR1 SGDLS and CDR2 YYNGEE. The CDR3 covers 14 residues. The V and J ends lost 1 base and 6 bases, in that order; junction bases with no gene match: 3. The chain's CDR3 is CASSVRTGSNEQFF. The CDR3, as DNA: TGTGCCAGCAGCGTAAGGACAGGGAGCAATGAGCAGTTCTTC. The full variable domain, with the rest looked up from reference TRBV9 and TRBJ2-1, is DSGVTQTPKHLITATGQRVTLRCSPRSGDLSVYWYQQSLDQGLQFLIQYYNGEERAKGNILERFSAQQFPDLHSELNLSSLELGDSALYFCASSVRTGSNEQFFGPGTRLTVL.

This sequence joins TRBV19 and TRBJ2-1; possibly TRBD2 for D (7 bases). Trimming pared 3 bases from V and 5 bases from J, leaving 14 bases between. CDR1 and CDR2 from the germline V gene are LNHDA and SQIVND (reference sequence). The CDR3 consists of 15 residues. The CDR3 bases are TGTGCCAGTAGTATGGGCCGGGGGGCCCACAATGAGCAGTTCTTC. It translates to CASSMGRGAHNEQFF.

The chain uses TRBV10-3 and TRBJ1-2, with D maybe TRBD1 (5 bases). V was trimmed by 4 bases and J by 7 bases, leaving 16 bases between them. Germline V gene lookup returns CDR1 ENHRY and CDR2 SYGVKD. The CDR3 runs to 14 residues. The CDR3 loop is CAISGTQQRSGYTF. In DNA, the CDR3 is TGTGCCATCAGTGGGACACAACAAAGGTCTGGCTACACCTTC.

This clone has only one observation. This sequence joins TRBV27 and TRBJ1-2; no definite D call. Germline CDR1 and CDR2: MNHEY and SMNVEV (reference sequence). V lost 7 bases, J lost 0 bases, and 15 bases lay in between. This CDR3 region has 15 residues. CDR3 coding DNA: TGTGCCAGCACCCCGCTCGGGGATTCTAACTATGGCTACACCTTC. It yields the protein CASTPLGDSNYGYTF.

This chain uses TRBV5-1 with TRBJ2-3, with TRBD2 identical over 9 bases. Germline CDR1 and CDR2: SGHRS and YFSETQ. V lost 4 bases, J lost 5 bases, and 11 bases stayed unmatched. CDR3 length equals 16 residues. For the CDR3, the DNA is TGCGCCAGCAGCATGGGAGTAGCGGGAGTCGGAGATACGCAGTATTTT. Translated, it gives CASSMGVAGVGDTQYF.

This chain joins TRBV6-5 and TRBJ1-2; possible D gene TRBD1, 6 bases. There are 15 residues in the CDR3. The germline CDR1 and CDR2 sequences are MNHEY and SVGAGI. V shed 4 bases and J shed 7 bases, with 19 bases lying between them. As DNA, the CDR3 is TGTGCCAGCAGTTTGGGAGGGGGGACCGTGCGTGGCTACACCTTC. Encoded protein: CASSLGGGTVRGYTF.

The V gene is TRBV19, the J gene TRBJ2-4; 9 positions agree with TRBD1. V shed 4 bases and J 7 bases; nucleotides not matched to a gene: 5. The CDR3 totals 14 residues. Germline-derived CDR1 and CDR2 are LNHDA and SQIVND (reference sequence). Here the CDR3 DNA reads TGTGCCAGTAGTACCCGGGACAGGGTGAACATTCAGTACTTC. This encodes CASSTRDRVNIQYF.

CDR3 in amino acids: CASSIGTGFGEQYF. In DNA form, the CDR3 reads TGTGCCAGTAGTATCGGGACAGGGTTCGGGGAGCAGTACTTC. This chain joins TRBV19 and TRBJ2-7; 9 positions match TRBD1. This CDR3 contains 14 residues. Germline V gene data show CDR1 as LNHDA and CDR2 as SQIVND (reference sequence). Trimming cost V 3 bases and J 7 bases; bases outside gene matches: 7.

The chain employs TRBV5-1 and TRBJ1-4, with D unresolved. The CDR3 length is 16 residues. Germline values: CDR1 SGHRS, CDR2 YFSETQ. V was trimmed by 4 bases and J by 2 bases, leaving 15 bases between them. CDR3 amino acids: CASSPSGVGTNEKLFF. CDR3 bases: TGCGCCAGCAGCCCCTCCGGGGTGGGCACTAATGAAAAACTGTTTTTT.

A remark on this clone: This sample includes further DNA sequences coding for the same CDR3. V gene TRBV5-1 combines with J gene TRBJ1-1, with a tentative D call TRBD1 (6 bases). CDR1 SGHRS and CDR2 YFSETQ come from the germline V gene. The CDR3 spans 13 residues. The V and J ends lost 4 bases and 4 bases respectively, with 11 bases between them. Written as DNA, the CDR3 is TGCGCCAGCAGCAAACAGGGTGGCACTGAAGCTTTCTTT. This codes for CASSKQGGTEAFF. The complete variable domain, with remaining parts taken from reference TRBV5-1 and TRBJ1-1, reads KAGVTQTPRYLIKTRGQQVTLSCSPISGHRSVSWYQQTPGQGLQFLFEYFSETQRNKGNFPGRFSGRQFSNSRSEMNVSTLELGDSALYLCASSKQGGTEAFFGQGTRLTVV.

The chain employs TRBV19 and TRBJ1-5; no clear D. This CDR3 is built from 16 residues. V was clipped by 5 bases and J by 2 bases, with 16 bases between them. CDR1 and CDR2 (germline): LNHDA, SQIVND (reference sequence). The CDR3 protein is CASSPNPPGGNQPQHF. The CDR3 DNA is TGTGCCAGTAGTCCGAATCCCCCCGGGGGCAATCAGCCCCAGCATTTT.

The rearrangement uses TRBV6-2 or TRBV6-3 and TRBJ2-1; 8 positions agree with TRBD1. The J segment lost 9 bases and the V segment lost 6 bases, leaving 7 bases of the junction unmatched. This CDR3 region has 13 residues. Per germline, CDR1 MNHEY and CDR2 SVGEGT. The CDR3 DNA sequence: TGTGCCAGCAGCACCAGGGGGCAAGGTGAGCAGTTCTTC. Translated: CASSTRGQGEQFF.

The chain couples TRBV6-2 or TRBV6-3 to TRBJ2-5; D perhaps matches TRBD1 (6 bases). Germline V gene data show CDR1 as MNHEY and CDR2 as SVGEGT. This CDR3 is built from 14 residues. V was cut by 5 bases and J by 2 bases, with 12 bases left in between. The DNA for the CDR3 is TGTGCCAGCAGTCGCTCAGGGGTTCAAGAGACCCAGTACTTC. Its protein product is CASSRSGVQETQYF.

The chain's CDR3 is CASSTSGGKYNEQFF. The CDR3 DNA reads TGCGCCAGCAGCACATCGGGAGGGAAGTACAATGAGCAGTTCTTC. The chain combines TRBV5-1 with TRBJ2-1; TRBD2 agrees at 8 bases. The CDR3 length is 15 residues. The V gene's germline CDR1 is SGHRS and CDR2 YFSETQ. Trimming cost V 4 bases and J 4 bases; bases outside gene matches: 7. Full variable domain (missing parts from reference TRBV5-1 and TRBJ2-1): KAGVTQTPRYLIKTRGQQVTLSCSPISGHRSVSWYQQTPGQGLQFLFEYFSETQRNKGNFPGRFSGRQFSNSRSEMNVSTLELGDSALYLCASSTSGGKYNEQFFGPGTRLTVL.

This chain connects TRBV5-1 to TRBJ1-1; D is ambiguous. The CDR3 runs to 15 residues. Germline V lookup: CDR1 SGHRS, CDR2 YFSETQ. V dropped 0 bases and J dropped 2 bases, with 11 bases sitting between them. The CDR3 region has the DNA TGCGCCAGCAGCTTGGCTGGCAGTCAAAACACTGAAGCTTTCTTT. As protein: CASSLAGSQNTEAFF.

The rearrangement uses TRBV2 and TRBJ2-1; D gene ambiguous. CDR1 is SNHLY, CDR2 FYNNEI, per germline. The CDR3 has 14 residues. The V gene lost 2 bases and the J gene lost 2 bases, with 7 bases spanning the gap. For the CDR3, the DNA is TGTGCCAGCAGTGAATCTAGTGCCTACAATGAGCAGTTCTTC. Translating it yields CASSESSAYNEQFF.

The gene calls are TRBV2 and TRBJ2-7; 8 bases match TRBD2. Trimming removed 2 bases from V and 1 base from J; junction bases left unmatched: 7. This CDR3 region has 16 residues. Germline CDR1 and CDR2: SNHLY and FYNNEI. The DNA of the CDR3 is TGTGCCAGCAGTGAACACTGGGCGGGAGGTTCCTACGAGCAGTACGTC. Residues: CASSEHWAGGSYEQYV.

The chain carries TRBV7-2 and TRBJ1-3; D ambiguous. The CDR3 is 16 residues long. With 1 base removed from V and 4 bases from J, the gap between germline ends came to 14 bases. CDR1 and CDR2 (germline): SGHTA, FQGNSA. CDR3 protein: CASSLGPIRVGNTIYF. In nucleotides, the CDR3 is TGTGCCAGCAGCTTAGGACCCATCCGGGTCGGAAACACCATATATTTT.